This T cell receptor (beta chain) was recorded in a study of blood T cell repertoires in COVID-19. Turning to the study itself: Researchers got acute and convalescent COVID-19 samples from the United States, Italy and Spain. From T cells, B-cell-depleted T cells, or PBMCs came the material, which was cDNA or gDNA.

Original analysis: Amplifying reference gene primers gave estimates of nucleated cell counts. Some clones are missing from TCRdb's copy, which holds only in-frame ones; the method was immunoSEQ multiplex PCR. V and J calls and clone size are as listed in that table; D and trimming were resolved from the DNA. The sample yields some 170,000 clones, around 90% seen once. The CDR3 loop spans 15 amino acids. V was clipped by 5 bases and J by 1 base, with 14 bases between them. The germline V gene encodes CDR1 LNHDA and CDR2 SQIVND (reference sequence). This chain connects TRBV19 to TRBJ1-1; D possibly corresponds to TRBD1 (6 bases). This TCR was recovered from a woman between 50 and 59 years old with acute or convalescent COVID-19. Sequences were obtained from peripheral blood. CDR3 in amino acids: CASSPESTGNTEAFF. Here the CDR3 DNA reads TGTGCCAGTAGTCCAGAGTCGACAGGGAACACTGAAGCTTTCTTT.